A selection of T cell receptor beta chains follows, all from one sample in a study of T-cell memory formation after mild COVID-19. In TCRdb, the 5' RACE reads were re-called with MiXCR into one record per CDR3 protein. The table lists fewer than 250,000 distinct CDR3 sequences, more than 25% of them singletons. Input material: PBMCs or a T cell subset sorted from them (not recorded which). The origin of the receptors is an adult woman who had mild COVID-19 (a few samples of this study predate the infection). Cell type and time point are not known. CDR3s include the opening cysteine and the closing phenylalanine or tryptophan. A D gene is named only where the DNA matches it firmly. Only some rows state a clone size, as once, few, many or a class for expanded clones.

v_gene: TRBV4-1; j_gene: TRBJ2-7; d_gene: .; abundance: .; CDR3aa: CASSPPGKYEQYF; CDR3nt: TGCGCCAGCAGCCCCCCGGGTAAATACGAGCAGTACTTC
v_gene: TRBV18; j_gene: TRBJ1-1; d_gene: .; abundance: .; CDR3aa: CASSPQDTEAFF; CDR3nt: TGTGCCAGCTCACCACAGGACACTGAAGCTTTCTTT
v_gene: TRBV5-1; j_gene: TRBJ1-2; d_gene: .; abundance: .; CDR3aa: CASTGGERFYGYTF; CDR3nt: TGCGCCAGCACCGGGGGGGAAAGATTCTATGGCTACACCTTC
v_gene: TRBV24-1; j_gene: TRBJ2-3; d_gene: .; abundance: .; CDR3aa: CATSDQQGRTDTQYF; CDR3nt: TGTGCCACCAGTGACCAACAGGGAAGGACAGATACGCAGTATTTT
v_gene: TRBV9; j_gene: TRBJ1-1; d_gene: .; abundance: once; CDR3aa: CASSVDGSRGAEAFF; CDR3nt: TGTGCCAGCAGCGTAGATGGAAGCCGGGGCGCTGAAGCTTTCTTT
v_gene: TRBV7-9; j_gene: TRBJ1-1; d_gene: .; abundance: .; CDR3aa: CASSLGLGLNTEAFF; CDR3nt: TGTGCCAGCAGCTTAGGCCTGGGATTGAACACTGAAGCTTTCTTT
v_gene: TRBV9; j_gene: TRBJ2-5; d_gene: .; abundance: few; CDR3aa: CASSVGSRAVKKETQYF; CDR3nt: TGTGCCAGCAGCGTAGGTTCGAGGGCGGTAAAAAAAGAGACCCAGTACTTC
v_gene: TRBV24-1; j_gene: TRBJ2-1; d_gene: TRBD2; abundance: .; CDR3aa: CATSDSGWGGYNEQFF; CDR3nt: TGTGCCACCAGTGATTCCGGATGGGGGGGGTACAATGAGCAGTTCTTC
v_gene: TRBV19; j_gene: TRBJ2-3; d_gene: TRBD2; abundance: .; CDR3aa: CASSQAGSTDTQYF; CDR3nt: TGTGCCAGTAGTCAAGCGGGAAGCACAGATACGCAGTATTTT
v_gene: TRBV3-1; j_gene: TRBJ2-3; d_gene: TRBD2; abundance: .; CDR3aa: CASSPTSGGPWGTDTQYF; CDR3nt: TGTGCCAGCAGCCCCACTAGCGGGGGGCCTTGGGGCACAGATACGCAGTATTTT
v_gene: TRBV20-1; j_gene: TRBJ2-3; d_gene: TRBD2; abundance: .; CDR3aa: CSADPDGGMTDTQYF; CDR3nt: TGCAGTGCCGACCCGGACGGGGGGATGACAGATACGCAGTATTTT
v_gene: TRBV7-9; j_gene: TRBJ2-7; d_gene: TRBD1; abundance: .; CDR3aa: CASSFLRQGHYEQYF; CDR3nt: TGTGCCAGCAGCTTTCTCCGACAGGGGCACTACGAGCAGTACTTC
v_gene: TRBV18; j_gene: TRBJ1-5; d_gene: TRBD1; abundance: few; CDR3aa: CASSPRQGTGNQPQHF; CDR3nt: TGTGCCAGCTCACCCCGACAGGGAACCGGCAATCAGCCCCAGCATTTT
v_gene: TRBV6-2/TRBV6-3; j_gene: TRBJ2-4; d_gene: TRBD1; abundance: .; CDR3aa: CASSPQGDKNIQYF; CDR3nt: TGTGCCAGCAGTCCTCAGGGGGACAAAAACATTCAGTACTTC
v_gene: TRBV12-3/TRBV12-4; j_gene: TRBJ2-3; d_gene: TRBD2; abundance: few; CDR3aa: CASSFSGGATDTQYF; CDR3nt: TGTGCCAGCAGCTTTAGCGGGGGGGCTACAGATACGCAGTATTTT
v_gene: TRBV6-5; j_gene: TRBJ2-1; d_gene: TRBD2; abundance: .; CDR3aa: CASKLGTSGHYNEQFF; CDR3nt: TGTGCCAGCAAGTTAGGCACTAGCGGGCATTACAATGAGCAGTTCTTC
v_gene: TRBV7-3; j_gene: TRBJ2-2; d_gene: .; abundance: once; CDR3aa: CASSPRWTNTGELFF; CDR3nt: TGTGCCAGCAGCCCTCGTTGGACGAACACCGGGGAGCTGTTTTTT
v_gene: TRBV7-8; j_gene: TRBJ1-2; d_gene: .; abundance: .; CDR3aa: CASSLRWRTSPQYGYTF; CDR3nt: TGTGCCAGCAGCTTAAGGTGGAGGACGTCTCCGCAATATGGCTACACCTTC
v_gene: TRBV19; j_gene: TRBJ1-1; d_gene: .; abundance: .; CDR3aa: CASSIGQSNTEAFF; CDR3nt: TGTGCCAGTAGTATAGGGCAGTCGAACACTGAAGCTTTCTTT
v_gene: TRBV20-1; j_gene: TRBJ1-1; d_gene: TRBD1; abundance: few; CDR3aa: CSALSRDRVNGGEAFF; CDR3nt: TGCAGTGCTTTATCCCGGGACAGGGTGAATGGTGGGGAAGCTTTCTTT
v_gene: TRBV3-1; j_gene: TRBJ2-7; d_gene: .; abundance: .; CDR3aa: CASSQRPQYEQYF; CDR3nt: TGTGCCAGCAGCCAAAGACCTCAGTACGAGCAGTACTTC
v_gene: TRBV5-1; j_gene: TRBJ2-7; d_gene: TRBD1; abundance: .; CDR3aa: CASSSYGTAYEQYF; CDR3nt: TGCGCCAGCAGCTCGTACGGGACAGCCTACGAGCAGTACTTC
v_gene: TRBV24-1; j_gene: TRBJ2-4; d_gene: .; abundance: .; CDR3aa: CATSDPGLPGLQYF; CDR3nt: TGTGCCACCAGTGATCCTGGACTTCCTGGGCTTCAGTACTTC
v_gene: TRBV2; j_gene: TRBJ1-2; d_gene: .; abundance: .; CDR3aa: CASRGTFLYGYTF; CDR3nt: TGTGCCAGCAGGGGGACATTTCTGTATGGCTACACCTTC
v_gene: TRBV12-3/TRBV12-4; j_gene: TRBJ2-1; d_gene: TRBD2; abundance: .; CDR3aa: CASSSKLAGVNEQFF; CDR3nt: TGTGCCAGCAGTTCAAAACTAGCGGGAGTTAATGAGCAGTTCTTC
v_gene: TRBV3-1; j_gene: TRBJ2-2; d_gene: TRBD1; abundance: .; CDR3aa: CASSQEVEVGQEFTGELFF; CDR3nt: TGTGCCAGCAGCCAAGAAGTCGAGGTTGGACAGGAATTCACCGGGGAGCTGTTTTTT
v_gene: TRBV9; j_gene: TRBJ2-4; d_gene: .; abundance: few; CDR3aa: CASSGGTDGIAKNIQYF; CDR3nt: TGTGCCAGCAGCGGCGGGACAGATGGAATAGCCAAAAACATTCAGTACTTC
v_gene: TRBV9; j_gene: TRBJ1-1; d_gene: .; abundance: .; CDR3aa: CASSVAGGITEAFF; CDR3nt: TGTGCCAGCAGCGTAGCTGGGGGAATTACTGAAGCTTTCTTT
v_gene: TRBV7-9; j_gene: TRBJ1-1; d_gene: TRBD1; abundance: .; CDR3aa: CASSRGDRGTEAFF; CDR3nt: TGTGCCAGCAGCAGGGGGGACAGGGGCACTGAAGCTTTCTTT
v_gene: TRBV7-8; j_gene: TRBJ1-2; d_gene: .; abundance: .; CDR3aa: CASSLGPLGGYGYTF; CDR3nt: TGTGCCAGCAGCTTAGGCCCACTGGGTGGCTATGGCTACACCTTC
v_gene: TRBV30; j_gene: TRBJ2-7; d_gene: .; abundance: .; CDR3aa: CAWSPDSRLYEQYF; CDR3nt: TGTGCCTGGAGCCCGGACAGTCGGCTCTACGAGCAGTACTTC
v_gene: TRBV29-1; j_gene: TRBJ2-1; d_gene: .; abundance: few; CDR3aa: CSAFPAETNEQFF; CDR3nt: TGCAGCGCCTTCCCAGCGGAAACCAATGAGCAGTTCTTC
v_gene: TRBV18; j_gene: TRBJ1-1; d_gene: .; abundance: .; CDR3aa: CASSPIPGAGYTEAFF; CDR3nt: TGTGCCAGCTCACCCATCCCCGGGGCGGGGTACACTGAAGCTTTCTTT
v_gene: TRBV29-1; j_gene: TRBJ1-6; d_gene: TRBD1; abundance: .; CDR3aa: CSVAQGDRYSPLHF; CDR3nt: TGCAGCGTTGCCCAGGGGGATAGGTATTCACCCCTCCACTTT
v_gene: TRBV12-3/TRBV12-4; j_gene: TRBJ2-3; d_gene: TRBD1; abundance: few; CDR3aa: CASRYRQGLSTDTQYF; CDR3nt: TGTGCCAGCAGATATAGACAGGGTCTGAGCACAGATACGCAGTATTTT
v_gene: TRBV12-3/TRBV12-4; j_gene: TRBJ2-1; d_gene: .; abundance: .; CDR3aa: CASSAPSFGIRYNEQFF; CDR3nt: TGTGCCAGCAGTGCTCCTTCCTTCGGGATCAGATACAATGAGCAGTTCTTC
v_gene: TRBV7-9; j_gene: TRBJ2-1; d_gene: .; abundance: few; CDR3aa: CASSPRQGGNNEQFF; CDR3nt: TGTGCCAGCAGCCCCCGACAGGGAGGCAACAATGAGCAGTTCTTC
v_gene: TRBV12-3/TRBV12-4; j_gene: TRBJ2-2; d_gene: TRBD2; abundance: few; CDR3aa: CASSFLSGRALNTGELFF; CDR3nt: TGTGCCAGCAGTTTCCTTAGCGGGAGGGCTCTGAACACCGGGGAGCTGTTTTTT
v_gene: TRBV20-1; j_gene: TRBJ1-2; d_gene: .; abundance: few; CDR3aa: CSARHGLDRLGYTF; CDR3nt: TGCAGTGCTAGACACGGCCTCGATCGTCTGGGCTACACCTTC
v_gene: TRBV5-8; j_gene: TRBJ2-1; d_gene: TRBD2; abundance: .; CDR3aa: CASSFTAGAPDEQFF; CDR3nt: TGTGCCAGCAGCTTCACAGCGGGGGCCCCCGATGAGCAGTTCTTC
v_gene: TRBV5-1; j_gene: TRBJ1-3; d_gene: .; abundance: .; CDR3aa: CARPTGWSSGNTIYF; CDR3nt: TGCGCCAGACCCACGGGCTGGAGCTCTGGAAACACCATATATTTT
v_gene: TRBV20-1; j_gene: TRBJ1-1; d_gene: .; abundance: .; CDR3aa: CSARAGGNTEAFF; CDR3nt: TGCAGTGCTAGAGCCGGGGGGAACACTGAAGCTTTCTTT
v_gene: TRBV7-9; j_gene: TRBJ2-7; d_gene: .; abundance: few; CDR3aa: CASSQGAVSYEQYF; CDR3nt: TGTGCCAGCAGCCAGGGTGCCGTCTCCTACGAGCAGTACTTC
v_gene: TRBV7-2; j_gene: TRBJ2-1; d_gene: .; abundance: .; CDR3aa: CASSPGDYMQFF; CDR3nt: TGTGCCAGCAGCCCAGGGGACTATATGCAGTTCTTC
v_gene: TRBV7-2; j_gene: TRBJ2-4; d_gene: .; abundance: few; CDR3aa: CASSPTGLGSGIQYF; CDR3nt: TGTGCCAGCAGCCCAACCGGACTTGGGTCCGGCATTCAGTACTTC
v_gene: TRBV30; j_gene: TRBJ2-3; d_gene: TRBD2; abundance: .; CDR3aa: CAWSPPEDKREGRVDTQYF; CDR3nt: TGTGCCTGGAGTCCACCTGAGGATAAGCGGGAGGGCCGTGTGGATACGCAGTATTTT
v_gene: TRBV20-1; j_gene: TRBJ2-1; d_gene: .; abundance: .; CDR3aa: CSARLGHEQFF; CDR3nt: TGCAGTGCCCGCCTGGGCCATGAGCAGTTCTTC
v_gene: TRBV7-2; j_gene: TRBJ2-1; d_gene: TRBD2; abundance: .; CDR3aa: CASSLLGSGGGDEQFF; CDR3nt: TGTGCCAGCAGCTTATTGGGTAGCGGGGGTGGCGATGAGCAGTTCTTC
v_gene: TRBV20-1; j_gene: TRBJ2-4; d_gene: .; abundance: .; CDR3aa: CSARLGILAKNIQYF; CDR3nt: TGCAGTGCTAGACTAGGGATTTTAGCCAAAAACATTCAGTACTTC
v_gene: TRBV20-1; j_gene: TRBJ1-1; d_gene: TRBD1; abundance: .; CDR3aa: CSAREGTGGRRYVFF; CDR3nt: TGCAGTGCTAGAGAAGGGACAGGGGGCAGACGGTATGTTTTCTTT
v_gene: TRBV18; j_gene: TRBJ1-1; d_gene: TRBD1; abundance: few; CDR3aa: CASSPAGQGNTEAFF; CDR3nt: TGTGCCAGCTCACCGGCGGGACAGGGGAACACTGAAGCTTTCTTT
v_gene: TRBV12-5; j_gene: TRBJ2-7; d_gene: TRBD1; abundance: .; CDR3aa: CASGQGQTDYEQYF; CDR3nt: TGTGCTAGTGGCCAGGGACAGACAGACTACGAGCAGTACTTC
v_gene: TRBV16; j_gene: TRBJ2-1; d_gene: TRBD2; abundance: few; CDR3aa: CASSRRVAGGLSSDEQFF; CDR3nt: TGTGCCAGCAGCCGGAGGGTAGCGGGGGGTTTATCTTCGGATGAGCAGTTCTTC
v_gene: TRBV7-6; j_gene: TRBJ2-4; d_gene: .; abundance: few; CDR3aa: CASRIKELSAKNIQYF; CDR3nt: TGTGCCAGCAGAATAAAAGAACTCTCAGCCAAAAACATTCAGTACTTC